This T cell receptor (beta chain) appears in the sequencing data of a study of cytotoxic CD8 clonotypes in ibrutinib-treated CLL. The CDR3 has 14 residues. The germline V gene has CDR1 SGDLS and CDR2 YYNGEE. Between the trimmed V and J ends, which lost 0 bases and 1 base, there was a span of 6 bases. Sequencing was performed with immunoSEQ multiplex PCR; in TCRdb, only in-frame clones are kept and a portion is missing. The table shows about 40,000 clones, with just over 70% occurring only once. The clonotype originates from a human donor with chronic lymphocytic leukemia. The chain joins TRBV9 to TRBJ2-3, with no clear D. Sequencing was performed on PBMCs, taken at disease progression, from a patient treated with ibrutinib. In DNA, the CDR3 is TGTGCCAGCAGCGTAGGGGCGGGCACAGATACGCAGTATTTT. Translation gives CASSVGAGTDTQYF.